Listed below are T cell receptor beta chains from one sample, sequenced in a study of cytomegalovirus exposure and HLA in healthy donors. Here immunoSEQ multiplex PCR was the method, and the copy in TCRdb shows in-frame clones only, minus some. Of about 120,000 clones in the sample, 65% to 85% were seen once. Sequencing was done on a sample of PBMCs. The receptors originated from a man in his late teens or twenties in good health and CMV-seropositive. CDR3s include the opening cysteine and the closing phenylalanine or tryptophan. Fields, in order: D gene, J gene, clone size, CDR3 length, V gene, CDR3 protein, CDR3 DNA. A D gene is named only where the DNA matches it firmly. Rows give clone size only sometimes, using once, few, many, or a class for an expanded clone.

D gene: TRBD2
J gene: TRBJ2-7
clone size: NA
CDR3 length: 16
V gene: TRBV10-3
CDR3 protein: CAISGIPGGSSYEQYF
CDR3 DNA: TGTGCCATCAGTGGTATTCCCGGGGGGAGCTCCTACGAGCAGTACTTC

D gene: NA
J gene: TRBJ2-7
clone size: NA
CDR3 length: 16
V gene: TRBV4-1
CDR3 protein: CASSRSVRDPTYEQYF
CDR3 DNA: TGCGCCAGCAGCCGATCTGTCCGGGATCCCACCTACGAGCAGTACTTC

D gene: NA
J gene: TRBJ2-7
clone size: few
CDR3 length: 15
V gene: TRBV6-6
CDR3 protein: CASSRGQSGADGRYF
CDR3 DNA: TGTGCCAGCAGCCGGGGACAATCAGGCGCGGACGGGCGGTACTTC

D gene: NA
J gene: TRBJ1-1
clone size: NA
CDR3 length: 13
V gene: TRBV7-6
CDR3 protein: CASSVTENTEAFF
CDR3 DNA: TGTGCCAGCAGCGTCACAGAGAACACTGAAGCTTTCTTT

D gene: TRBD1
J gene: TRBJ2-5
clone size: NA
CDR3 length: 14
V gene: TRBV5-4
CDR3 protein: CASRKDRGGETQYF
CDR3 DNA: TGTGCCAGTCGCAAAGACAGGGGAGGAGAGACCCAGTACTTC

D gene: NA
J gene: TRBJ2-7
clone size: NA
CDR3 length: 15
V gene: TRBV7-2
CDR3 protein: CASSFAGDVSYEQYF
CDR3 DNA: TGTGCCAGCAGCTTTGCGGGTGACGTTTCCTACGAGCAGTACTTC

D gene: TRBD1
J gene: TRBJ2-7
clone size: NA
CDR3 length: 13
V gene: TRBV27
CDR3 protein: CASSLGQSYEQYF
CDR3 DNA: TGTGCCAGCAGTTTGGGACAGTCCTACGAGCAGTACTTC

D gene: TRBD1
J gene: TRBJ1-4
clone size: NA
CDR3 length: 15
V gene: TRBV4-3
CDR3 protein: CASSQETGGSEKLFF
CDR3 DNA: TGCGCCAGCAGCCAAGAGACAGGGGGCAGTGAAAAACTGTTTTTT

D gene: NA
J gene: TRBJ1-1
clone size: NA
CDR3 length: 13
V gene: TRBV6-1
CDR3 protein: CASSRTGNTEAFF
CDR3 DNA: TGTGCCAGCAGTAGAACTGGGAACACTGAAGCTTTCTTT

D gene: NA
J gene: TRBJ1-1
clone size: once
CDR3 length: 13
V gene: TRBV30
CDR3 protein: CAWSVRSFRGTFF
CDR3 DNA: TGTGCCTGGAGTGTACGGAGCTTTCGAGGAACTTTCTTT

D gene: NA
J gene: TRBJ2-3
clone size: NA
CDR3 length: 14
V gene: TRBV6-4
CDR3 protein: CASSDGQDTDTQYF
CDR3 DNA: TGTGCCAGCAGTGACGGGCAGGACACAGATACGCAGTATTTT

D gene: NA
J gene: TRBJ2-5
clone size: NA
CDR3 length: 15
V gene: TRBV7-2
CDR3 protein: CASSHGQTFTETQYF
CDR3 DNA: TGTGCCAGCAGCCACGGACAGACGTTTACAGAGACCCAGTACTTC

D gene: TRBD1
J gene: TRBJ2-7
clone size: few
CDR3 length: 15
V gene: TRBV10-3
CDR3 protein: CAISESGTGRYEQYF
CDR3 DNA: TGTGCCATCAGTGAGTCTGGGACAGGGCGCTACGAGCAGTACTTC

D gene: NA
J gene: TRBJ2-6
clone size: medium-sized
CDR3 length: 16
V gene: TRBV4-3
CDR3 protein: CASSLEGGSGANVLTF
CDR3 DNA: TGCGCCAGCAGCCTCGAGGGGGGGTCAGGGGCCAACGTCCTGACTTTC

D gene: TRBD2
J gene: TRBJ2-1
clone size: few
CDR3 length: 19
V gene: TRBV7-9
CDR3 protein: CSSSLGTGSSGAENNEQFF
CDR3 DNA: TGTTCCAGCAGCTTAGGAACTGGGTCCAGCGGGGCGGAAAACAATGAGCAGTTCTTC

D gene: TRBD1
J gene: TRBJ2-7
clone size: few
CDR3 length: 15
V gene: TRBV18
CDR3 protein: CASSPRTGVFYEQYF
CDR3 DNA: TGTGCCAGCTCACCCCGGACAGGGGTATTCTACGAGCAGTACTTC

D gene: NA
J gene: TRBJ2-6
clone size: NA
CDR3 length: 16
V gene: TRBV7-6
CDR3 protein: CASSLGQGGGANVLTF
CDR3 DNA: TGTGCCAGCAGCTTAGGTCAGGGTGGTGGGGCCAACGTCCTGACTTTC

D gene: NA
J gene: TRBJ1-1
clone size: NA
CDR3 length: 11
V gene: TRBV30
CDR3 protein: CAWRQAFGAFF
CDR3 DNA: TGTGCCTGGAGGCAGGCGTTTGGAGCTTTCTTT

D gene: NA
J gene: TRBJ1-6
clone size: NA
CDR3 length: 13
V gene: TRBV27
CDR3 protein: CASQGGYNSPLHF
CDR3 DNA: TGTGCCAGCCAGGGTGGGTATAATTCACCCCTCCACTTT

D gene: NA
J gene: TRBJ2-5
clone size: NA
CDR3 length: 14
V gene: TRBV10-3
CDR3 protein: CAISESILGETQYF
CDR3 DNA: TGTGCCATCAGTGAGTCGATACTCGGGGAGACCCAGTACTTC

D gene: TRBD2
J gene: TRBJ2-2
clone size: few
CDR3 length: 19
V gene: TRBV4-2
CDR3 protein: CASSQGVILASGGPGELFF
CDR3 DNA: TGTGCCAGCAGCCAAGGCGTTATTCTCGCTAGCGGGGGGCCGGGGGAGCTGTTTTTT